Listed below are T cell receptor beta chains from one sample, sequenced in a study of blood T cell repertoires in COVID-19. Generated by immunoSEQ multiplex PCR, the TCRdb table keeps only in-frame clones and is missing some. The sample holds roughly 110,000 clones; around four fifths are singletons and the top ten take nearly 0.85%. The sample comprised peripheral blood. Receptor source: a woman aged 70-85 years with acute or convalescent COVID-19. CDR3s include the opening cysteine and the closing phenylalanine or tryptophan. A D gene is named only where the DNA matches it firmly. Part of the rows lack a size; the others show once, few, many or a class for expanded clones.

TRBV5-5	-	TRBJ2-3	-	CASSLGGWEVRSTDTQYF	TGTGCCAGCAGCTTGGGGGGATGGGAGGTCCGGAGCACAGATACGCAGTATTTT
TRBV7-9	TRBD1	TRBJ2-1	-	CASSHVQGAVNEQFF	TGTGCCAGCAGCCACGTACAGGGGGCAGTGAATGAGCAGTTCTTC
TRBV5-1	-	TRBJ2-5	-	CASSLAKETQYF	TGCGCCAGCAGCTTGGCCAAAGAGACCCAGTACTTC
TRBV23-1	-	TRBJ1-2	-	CASSHGVHYGYTF	TGCGCCAGCAGTCACGGGGTCCACTATGGCTACACCTTC
TRBV7-8	TRBD2	TRBJ2-1	-	CASRAGTSGYNEQFF	TGTGCCAGCAGAGCCGGGACTAGCGGGTACAATGAGCAGTTCTTC
TRBV18	TRBD1	TRBJ2-7	-	CASSPLTGVLEQYF	TGTGCCAGCTCTCCGCTGACAGGGGTACTCGAGCAGTACTTC
TRBV5-4	TRBD2	TRBJ2-3	-	CASSLVLAGLDTQYF	TGTGCCAGCAGCTTGGTGCTAGCGGGATTGGATACGCAGTATTTT
TRBV11-1	-	TRBJ1-1	-	CASSFGRDTEAFF	TGTGCCAGCAGCTTTGGCAGGGACACTGAAGCTTTCTTT
TRBV5-1	TRBD1	TRBJ1-5	-	CASSLGQGSQPQHF	TGCGCCAGCAGTTTGGGACAGGGGAGCCAGCCCCAGCATTTT
TRBV5-4	TRBD2	TRBJ2-2	once	CASSSGLAGGHGELFF	TGTGCCAGCAGCTCGGGACTAGCGGGGGGACACGGGGAGCTGTTTTTT
TRBV28	-	TRBJ1-1	few	CASSLGSGVGTEAFF	TGTGCCAGCAGTTTAGGCTCAGGGGTGGGCACTGAAGCTTTCTTT
TRBV7-9	TRBD1	TRBJ2-7	-	CASSLGQGRGYEQYF	TGTGCCAGCAGCTTAGGACAGGGCAGGGGGTACGAGCAGTACTTC
TRBV7-6	-	TRBJ1-3	once	CASSLGGGISGNTIYF	TGTGCCAGCAGCTTAGGAGGCGGGATCTCTGGAAACACCATATATTTT
TRBV19	-	TRBJ2-7	few	CASSPEGGRYEQYF	TGTGCCAGTAGCCCGGAGGGGGGGCGGTACGAGCAGTACTTC
TRBV6-5	-	TRBJ1-2	-	CASSLWGRGPKTF	TGTGCCAGCAGCCTATGGGGAAGGGGCCCTAAGACCTTC